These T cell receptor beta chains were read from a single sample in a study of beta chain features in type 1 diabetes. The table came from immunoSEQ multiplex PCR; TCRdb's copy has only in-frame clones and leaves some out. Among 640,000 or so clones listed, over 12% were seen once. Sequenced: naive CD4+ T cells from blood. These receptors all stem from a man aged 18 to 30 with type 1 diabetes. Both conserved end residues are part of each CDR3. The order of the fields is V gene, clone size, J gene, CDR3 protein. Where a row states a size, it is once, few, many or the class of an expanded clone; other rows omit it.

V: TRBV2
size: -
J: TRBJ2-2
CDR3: CASSQDRNTGELFF

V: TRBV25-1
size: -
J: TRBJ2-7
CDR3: CASSERQGAAYEQYF

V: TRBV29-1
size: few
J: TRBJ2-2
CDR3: CSALDGRRSNTGELFF

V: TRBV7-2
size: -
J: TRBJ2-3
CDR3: CASSLSDTQYF

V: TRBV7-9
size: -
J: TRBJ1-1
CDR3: CASGLTGMNTEAFF

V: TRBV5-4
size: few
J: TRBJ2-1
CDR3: CASSIQGASYNEQFF

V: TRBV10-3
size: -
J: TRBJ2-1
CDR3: CAISEEDRSAQFF

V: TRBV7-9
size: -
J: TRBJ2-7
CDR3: CASSFGEGAYEQYF

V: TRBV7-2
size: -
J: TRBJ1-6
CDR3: CASTPGGQSPLHF

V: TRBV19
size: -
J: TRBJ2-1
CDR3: CASTLSSRRRSDEQFF

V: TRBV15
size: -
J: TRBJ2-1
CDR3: CATSKGLGGRYNEQFF

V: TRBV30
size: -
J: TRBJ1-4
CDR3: CACSRGQGEKLFF

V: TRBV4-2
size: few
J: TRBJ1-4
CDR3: CASSQGQGVEKLFF

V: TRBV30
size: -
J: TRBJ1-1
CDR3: CAWSVPIGTEAFF

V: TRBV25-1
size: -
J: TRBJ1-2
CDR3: CASSDLYTGEVRDGYTF

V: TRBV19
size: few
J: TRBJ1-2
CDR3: CASSIRPGTGYGYTF

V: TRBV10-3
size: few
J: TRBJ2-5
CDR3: CAISGDIGEREQYF

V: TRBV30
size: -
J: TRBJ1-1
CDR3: CAWSVTGALNTEAFF

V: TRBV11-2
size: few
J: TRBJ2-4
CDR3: CASSLGLAGEKNIQYF

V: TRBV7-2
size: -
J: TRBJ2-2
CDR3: CASSLVWVAGELFF

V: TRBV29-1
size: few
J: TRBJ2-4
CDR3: CSVRNMNIQYF

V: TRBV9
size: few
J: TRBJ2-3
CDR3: CASSSRDPRTDTQYF

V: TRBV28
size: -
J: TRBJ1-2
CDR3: CASRSSTGANYGYTF

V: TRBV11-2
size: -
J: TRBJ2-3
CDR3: CASSSSGRHGTDTQYF

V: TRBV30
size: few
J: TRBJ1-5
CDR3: CAWKKGSNQPQHF

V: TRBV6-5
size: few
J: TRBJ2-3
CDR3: CASSYGTGTDTQYF

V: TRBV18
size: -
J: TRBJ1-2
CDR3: CASREGRDFQGGYTF

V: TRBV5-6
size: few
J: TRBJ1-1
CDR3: CASSLGTGAFF

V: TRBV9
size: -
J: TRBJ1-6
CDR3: CASSAFHSSTGLNSPLHF

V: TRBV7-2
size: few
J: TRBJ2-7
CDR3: CASSLATGTSGRWRYEQYF

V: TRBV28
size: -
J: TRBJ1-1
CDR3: CASSFPGEETEAFF

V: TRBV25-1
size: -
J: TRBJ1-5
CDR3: CASSAGVPNQPQHF

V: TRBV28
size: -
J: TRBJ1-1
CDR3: CASRPDSTGAFF

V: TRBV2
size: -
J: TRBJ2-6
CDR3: CASRGTVGANVLTF

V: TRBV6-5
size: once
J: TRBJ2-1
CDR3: CASSYEEGSYNEQFF

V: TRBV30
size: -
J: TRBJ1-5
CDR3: CAWSYARAQPQHF

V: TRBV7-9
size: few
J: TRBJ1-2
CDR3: CASSFGQGALGYTF

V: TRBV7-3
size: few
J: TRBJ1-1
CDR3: CASSLTAPGVKGGTEAFF

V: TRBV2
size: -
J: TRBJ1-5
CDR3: CASRIDGGKLPQHF

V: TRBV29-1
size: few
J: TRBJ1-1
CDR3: CSAYPQVNTEAFF

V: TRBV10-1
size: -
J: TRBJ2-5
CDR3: CASSPGGFQETQYF

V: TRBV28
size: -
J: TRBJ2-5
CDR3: CASSIYQETQYF

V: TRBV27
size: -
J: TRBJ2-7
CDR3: CASSRLQVPYEQYF

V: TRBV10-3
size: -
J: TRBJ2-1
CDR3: CASATREYNEQFF

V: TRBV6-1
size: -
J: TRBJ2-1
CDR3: CASSELPGAYSYNEQFF

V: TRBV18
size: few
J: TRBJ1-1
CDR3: CASTRSTGTVNTEAFF

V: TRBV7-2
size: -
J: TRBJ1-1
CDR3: CASSASLVAAAFF

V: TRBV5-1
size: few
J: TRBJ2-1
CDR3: CASRTTGGTYNEQFF

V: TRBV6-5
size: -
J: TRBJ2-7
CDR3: CASSYSTGYEQYF

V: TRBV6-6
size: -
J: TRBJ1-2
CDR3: CASSSGTPSNYGYTF

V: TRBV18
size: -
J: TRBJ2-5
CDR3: CASSFGTGGSQTQYF

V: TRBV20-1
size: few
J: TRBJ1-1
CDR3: CSARGTVEAFF

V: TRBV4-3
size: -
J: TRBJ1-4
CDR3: CASSRETPGTGSEKLFF

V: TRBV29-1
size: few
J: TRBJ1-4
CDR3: CSVNAGVEKLFF